This T cell receptor (beta chain) stems from a study of T cells in Graves' hyperthyroidism and ophthalmopathy (dated by TCRdb to 2018 to 2020). Regarding the research as a whole: Peripheral blood samples were taken at initial diagnosis, before any treatment was given. The 100 or so discovery patients were randomly divided into training and test sets at a 7:3 ratio. According to the paper, TCR Vbeta CDR3 sequencing was carried out on about 140 peripheral blood samples, which came from fewer than 50 ophthalmopathy, around 74 hyperthyroidism and around 17 progressor patients. To identify distinguishing TCR V-J signatures, a discovery cohort of some 99 patients was used, comprising 40 to 45 with Graves' ophthalmopathy and some 57 with stable Graves' hyperthyroidism. An independent validation cohort of about 20 hyperthyroidism patients and roughly 16 patients who later progressed to ophthalmopathy tested prospective prediction of ophthalmopathy. Thyroid tissue and blood T-cell repertoires from six Graves' hyperthyroidism patients were also compared in the study. After sampling, hyperthyroidism patients received methimazole starting at 30 mg daily, and ophthalmopathy patients received high-dose intravenous methylprednisolone. The investigation overall reported the following: Most expanded thyroid clonotypes (frequency above 0.001) were also found in blood, which suggests that blood repertoires may mirror thyroid immune responses. Sample size was not statistically predetermined, and investigators were not blinded to group allocation. Ophthalmopathy was separated from stable hyperthyroidism by a 13 V-J signature model, with around 90% sensitivity and about 81% specificity obtained in cross-validation and 80%/75% obtained in testing. In validation, progression to ophthalmopathy was predicted by the model with 65% to 71% sensitivity and 72.22% specificity, a median of approximately 6.5 months before onset.

Hyperthyroidism patients were aged 18 to 65 years and newly diagnosed, with disease duration of less than 2 months. The study excluded patients with uncontrolled infections, other autoimmune diseases, pregnancy or lactation. Clinical symptoms, serum thyroxine and TRAb, thyroid ultrasound, and orbital computed tomography formed the basis for the diagnoses. For progressor patients, blood was drawn at the first diagnosis of hyperthyroidism, before any ophthalmopathy symptoms had appeared. PBMCs were separated from over 9 ml of fresh peripheral blood using Ficoll-Paque density gradient centrifugation. Progressor patients were first diagnosed with Graves' hyperthyroidism and then developed ophthalmopathy during follow-up. Total RNA was extracted with Trizol reagent, and quality was checked on an Agilent 2100 Bioanalyzer. The TCR beta CDR3 regions were amplified from the RNA transcripts. For the first round of RT-PCR on the TCR CDR3, the HTBI primer set was used together with the Qiagen OneStep RT-PCR kit. The libraries were constructed in a second round of multiplex PCR and then size-selected and purified. Sequencing of the libraries was done on an Illumina HiSeq2000 using paired-end 100 bp reads. Processing in the source paper ran as follows. SOAPnuke was used to process the raw data, throwing out any read that contained adapters or uncalled bases, had a mean Phred below 15, or lacked an exact constant-primer or identifier match. High-quality paired reads were merged with COPE v1.2.5, and unique nucleotide sequences were defined as clonotypes. Clonotypes were aligned to IMGT TRBV, TRBD and TRBJ reference segments using MiTCR v1.1. The analysis was restricted to V-J combinations with a frequency above 0.0001, which together covered over 99% of the repertoires. A TCS score was defined as the ratio of F50 (clonal expansion) to E x V (chaos), with BLOSUM62-based TCRdist applied between CDR3 peptides within each V-J. Welch's t-statistics and random forest reduced 514 V-J features to 13, which were used in a naive Bayes classifier (R e1071). Starting from the raw public reads, TCRdb applied fastp trimming at Q25, assembled clones with MiXCR and retained in-frame beta chains. All rows with the same CDR3 protein become a single entry with the most common DNA and genes. These V and J calls are TCRdb output, not the study's own analysis. The sample includes roughly 380,000 distinct CDR3 sequences, with approximately 13% observed a single time. The ten largest clonotypes hold around 20% of the sample.

Regarding this clonotype: Which antigen it targets is not known. Per-base qualities were not stored, and no clone one base away is much larger.

The sequencing input was blood. This TCR was sampled from a man aged 25-45 years with Graves' hyperthyroidism that later progressed to Graves' ophthalmopathy.

The DNA is as follows: TGTGCTGTTGCGTCCTACAATGAGCAGTTCTTC. This is translated as CAVASYNEQFF. The chain uses TRBV6-1 and TRBJ2-1; no confident D gene assignment can be made. The CDR3 measures 11 amino acids from cysteine to phenylalanine. The CDR3 DNA has 33 bases and is translated from base 1. The germline V gene provides CDR1 MNHNS and CDR2 SASEGT.